This T cell receptor (beta chain) was sequenced in a study of blood T cell repertoires in COVID-19 (TCRdb year 2020). Regarding the complete study: Samples covering the acute and convalescent phases of COVID-19 were provided by collaborators in the United States, Italy and Spain. The prospective study material was composed of cDNA or gDNA derived from T cells, B-cell-depleted T cells, or PBMCs. Subjects who had been exposed to COVID-19, were actively infected with it, or had recovered from it provided the deeply sampled blood TCRbeta repertoires that made up the dataset. The repertoires were released in a freely available public database meant as a resource for research on the immune response to SARS-CoV-2. The samples were drawn from two sources: the first 160 participants of the ongoing ImmuneRACE study, and 1,254 subjects contributed by 6 global collaborators. The sample metadata nearly always contained a de-identified subject ID, COVID-19 status, age in years and sex. HLA class I and class II types, where available, came from metadata supplied by the sample provider rather than from assay-based typing. Study-wide findings and limitations: Clinical and demographic metadata were provided uncurated, with the amount varying by source and participant.

The CDR3, from cysteine to phenylalanine, totals 17 residues. Only the CDR3 part of the read is kept: 51 bases, read in frame from the first base. Trimming takes 1 base off V and 5 bases off J; junction bases not matched to a gene: 11. The germline V gene specifies SGDLS as CDR1 and YYNGEE as CDR2. TCRbeta CDR3 regions were amplified from genomic DNA using the immunoSEQ Assay, a bias-controlled multiplex PCR. The study's own analysis went as follows. The number of nucleated cells in each sample was estimated by amplification of reference gene primers within the assay. To quantify the absolute abundance of each unique TCRbeta CDR3 rearrangement, sequence reads were collapsed and filtered. For each sample, productive Simpson clonality was calculated by taking the square root of Simpson's diversity index across productive rearrangements. TCRdb holds this immuneACCESS table with in-frame rearrangements only. Some clones are missing; in checked studies, unresolved V genes explain under half, and the rest has no known cause. V and J calls plus clone size are reproduced from that table; the DNA served to infer D and trimming. Present in this sample are about 120,000 clones, approximately 79% of which were seen just once. The ten largest clones add up to roughly 2.5% of the sample.

Points on this clone: Its specific antigen is unknown. No much larger clone is present one base from it, and per-base qualities are unavailable.

Each collaborating institution followed its own protocols to collect whole blood in K2EDTA tubes. For TCRbeta analysis, collaborators shipped samples as frozen whole blood, isolated PBMCs, or DNA extracted from either of those sample types. Sequenced sample: peripheral blood. Here the chain combines TRBV9 and TRBJ2-1; 8 central nucleotides agree with TRBD2. This clonotype was sampled from a man between 45 and 60 years old with acute or convalescent COVID-19. In nucleotide form, the sequence is TGTGCCAGCAGCGTAAGTTTGCGACTAGCGCCCAACAATGAGCAGTTCTTC. The resulting protein is CASSVSLRLAPNNEQFF.